This record covers a single T cell receptor (beta chain). This CDR3 is built from 16 residues. J lost 7 bases, V lost 0 bases, and 11 bases had no gene match. CDR1 MNHEY and CDR2 SVGEGT come from the germline V gene. Followed over time, Seattle patients had been enrolled while infection was active. This table comes from immunoSEQ multiplex PCR, and its TCRdb copy is limited to in-frame clones, with some not included. The sample comprises roughly 70,000 clones, around 77% of which are singletons, and 2% to 2.5% rests with the top ten. The data derive from a study of blood T cell repertoires in COVID-19. Overall study: PBMCs, B-cell-depleted T cells, or T cells provided the cDNA or gDNA that made up the material.

Sequencing was done on a sample of peripheral blood. The source of this sequence is a man between 65 and 85 years old with COVID-19, enrolled during active disease. The genes are TRBV6-2 or TRBV6-3 and TRBJ2-7; TRBD2 matches 8 bases. CDR3 amino acids: CASSYSPSGSRWEQYF. The CDR3 nucleotides read TGTGCCAGCAGTTACTCACCTAGCGGGTCCCGCTGGGAGCAGTACTTC.